One T cell receptor beta chain is described in this entry. This entry is derived from a study of blood T cell repertoires in COVID-19. Produced via immunoSEQ multiplex PCR; TCRdb's table is partial and in-frame only. The table lists some 42,000 clones, more than 75% of them singletons. CDR3 size: 13 residues. Trimming left V 6 bases short and J 4 bases short, with 10 bases between. The receptor comes from an elderly man with acute or convalescent COVID-19. Sequenced: peripheral blood. The V and J genes are TRBV12-3 or TRBV12-4 and TRBJ1-5; no firm D call. CDR3 region: CASSPGSNQPQHF. In nucleotides, the CDR3 is TGTGCCAGCAGCCCCGGTAGTAATCAGCCCCAGCATTTT.